The T cell receptor (beta chain) described here comes from a study of blood T cell repertoires in COVID-19 (dated by TCRdb to 2018 to 2021). Background for the entire study: Samples covering the acute and convalescent phases of COVID-19 were provided by collaborators in the United States, Italy and Spain. The sample metadata nearly always contained a de-identified subject ID, COVID-19 status, age in years and sex. The samples were drawn from the first 160 participants of the ongoing ImmuneRACE study and from some 1,300 subjects provided by 6 global collaborators. The material from the prospective study consisted of cDNA or gDNA derived from T cells, B-cell-depleted T cells, or PBMCs. Deeply sampled blood TCRbeta repertoires from subjects exposed to, actively infected with, or recovered from COVID-19 were included in the dataset. The repertoires were made available in a free public database intended to serve as a resource for research on the immune response to SARS-CoV-2. Where available, HLA class I and class II types were taken from metadata supplied by the sample provider and were not determined by assay-based typing.

The CDR3 starts with the cysteine, ends with the phenylalanine, and has 15 residues. Of the read, only the CDR3 DNA is kept; its 45 bases are in frame from base 1. According to the germline V gene (reference sequence), CDR1 reads MNHEY and CDR2 reads SMNVEV. Deletion took 2 bases off V and 8 bases off J, with a span of 18 bases between the germline ends. In regard to this clone: Its target antigen remains unknown. No clone much larger than this one lies a single base away; base qualities are absent.

TCRbeta CDR3 regions were amplified from genomic DNA by means of the immunoSEQ Assay, a bias-controlled multiplex PCR. Regarding the original processing steps: Within the assay, amplification of reference gene primers was used to estimate how many nucleated cells each sample contained. To quantify the absolute abundance of each unique TCRbeta CDR3 rearrangement, sequence reads were collapsed and filtered. For each sample, productive Simpson clonality was calculated as the square root of Simpson's diversity index across productive rearrangements. Drawn from immuneACCESS, this table holds only the in-frame rearrangements with V and J called that TCRdb kept. Clones are partly lost; checked studies trace under half to an unresolved V gene and leave the rest unexplained. The D gene and trimming were derived from the DNA, and the V and J assignments and clone size from that table. Across this sample there are roughly 380,000 clones, with approximately 89% seen only once. The ten top clones hold roughly 1.6% of the sample.

Study-wide conclusions, independent of this receptor: The amount of clinical and demographic metadata varied by source and participant and was provided uncurated.

At one collaborating source in Seattle, patients were enrolled during active infection and were followed longitudinally through the course of disease. The collaborating institutions used their own protocols to collect whole blood in K2EDTA tubes. Collaborator samples were shipped for TCRbeta analysis as frozen whole blood, isolated PBMCs, or DNA extracted from either sample type. The source of this sequence is a middle-aged woman with COVID-19, enrolled during active disease. The chain is assembled from TRBV27 and TRBJ1-2; the D gene is perhaps TRBD1, from 6 matching bases. Sequences were obtained from peripheral blood. The bases read TGTGCCAGCAGTTTAGCTGGGGGCGAGTCCTACGGCTACACCTTC. This translates into CASSLAGGESYGYTF.